This section outlines one T cell receptor (beta chain) sequence together with its context. The entry originates in a study of T cells in Graves' hyperthyroidism and ophthalmopathy. The CDR3 consists of 13 residues. Between the trimmed V and J ends, which lost 10 bases and 7 bases, there was a span of 19 bases. The germline V gene encodes CDR1 ENHRY and CDR2 SYGVKD. RNA transcripts provided the source from which TCR beta CDR3 regions were amplified. RT-PCR in the first round (using the HTBI primer set) targeted the TCR CDR3. TCRdb reprocessed the multiplex PCR reads with MiXCR, giving one entry per CDR3 protein. The sample lists about 46,000 distinct CDR3 sequences, 45% to 50% occurring once.

The chain links TRBV10-3 to TRBJ1-2; tentative D call: TRBD1 (5 bases). The sequenced sample consisted of peripheral blood or thyroid tissue (not recorded which). The clonotype comes from a woman aged 50 to 65 with Graves' hyperthyroidism. For the CDR3, the DNA is TGTGCCACAAGGATAGGGGTTGACGTTGGCTACACCTTC. This codes for CATRIGVDVGYTF.